This TCR beta chain was observed in a study of cytomegalovirus exposure and HLA in healthy donors. Only in-frame clones appear in the TCRdb table, and some are missing; sequencing was by immunoSEQ multiplex PCR. The sample includes about 350,000 clones, about nine tenths of them seen just once. V was cut by 3 bases and J by 6 bases, with 12 bases left in between. This CDR3 contains 13 residues. Germline CDR1 reads LGHNT; CDR2 reads FRNRAP. This clone has a handful of counts. The specimen was PBMCs. The source is a woman in her twenties or thirties in good health and CMV-seropositive. The chain joins TRBV12-5 to TRBJ2-7; TRBD2 is a possible D gene (6 bases). CDR3 sequence: CASGFETSGEQYF. In nucleotides, the CDR3 is TGTGCTAGTGGTTTTGAGACTAGTGGCGAGCAGTACTTC.